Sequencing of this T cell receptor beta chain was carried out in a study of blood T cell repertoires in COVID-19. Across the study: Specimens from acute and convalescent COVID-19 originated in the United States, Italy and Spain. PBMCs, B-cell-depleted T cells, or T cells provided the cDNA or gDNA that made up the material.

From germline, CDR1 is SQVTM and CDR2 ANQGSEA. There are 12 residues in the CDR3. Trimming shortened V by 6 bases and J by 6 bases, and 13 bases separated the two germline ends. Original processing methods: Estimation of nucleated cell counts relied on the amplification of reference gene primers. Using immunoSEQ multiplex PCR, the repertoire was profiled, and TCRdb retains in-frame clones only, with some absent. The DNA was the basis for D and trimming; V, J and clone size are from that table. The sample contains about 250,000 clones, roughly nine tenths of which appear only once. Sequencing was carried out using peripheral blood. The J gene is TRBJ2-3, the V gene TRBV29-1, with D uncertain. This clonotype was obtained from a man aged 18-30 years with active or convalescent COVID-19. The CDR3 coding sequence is TGCAGCGTAACCCCTGGGCTGGATACGCAGTATTTT. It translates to CSVTPGLDTQYF.